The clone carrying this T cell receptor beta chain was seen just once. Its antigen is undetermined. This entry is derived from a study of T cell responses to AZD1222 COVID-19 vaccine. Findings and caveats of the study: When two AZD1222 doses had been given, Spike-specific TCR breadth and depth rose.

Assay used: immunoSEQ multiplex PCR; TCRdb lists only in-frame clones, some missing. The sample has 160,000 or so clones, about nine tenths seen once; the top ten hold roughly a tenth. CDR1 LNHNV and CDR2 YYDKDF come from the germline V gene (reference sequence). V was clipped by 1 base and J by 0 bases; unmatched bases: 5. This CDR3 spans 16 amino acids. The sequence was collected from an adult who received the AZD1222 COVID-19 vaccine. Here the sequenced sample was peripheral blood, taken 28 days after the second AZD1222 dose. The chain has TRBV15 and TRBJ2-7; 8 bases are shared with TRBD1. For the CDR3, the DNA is TGTGCCACCAGCAGAGGCACAGGGGGGCCCTCCTACGAGCAGTACTTC. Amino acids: CATSRGTGGPSYEQYF.